The present T cell receptor beta chain was sequenced within a study of vaccination effects on CD4 cells after COVID-19. Antigen-specific CD4+ T cells expanded by the ViraFEST assay with viral peptide pools were then sequenced. Scientists isolated CD4+ T cells after a roughly nine-day culture period ended. Two-dose BNT162b2 or mRNA-1273 vaccination was given to participants. The germline gives CDR1 SGHNT, CDR2 YYREEE (reference sequence). V was shortened by 4 bases and J by 7 bases, with 17 bases between the two germline ends. The CDR3 loop spans 14 amino acids. Sequencing was performed with immunoSEQ multiplex PCR; in TCRdb, only in-frame clones are kept and a portion is missing. There are some 12,000 clones in the sample; 65% to 75% occur only once, and about 8.1% lies in the top ten. This clone was seen more than once but under ten times. Its antigen is not identified.

This receptor was identified in a human donor who received a COVID-19 vaccine. The specimen was CD4+ T cells from PBMCs cultured with SARS-CoV-2 spike peptides, collected after COVID-19 vaccination. V gene TRBV5-4 combines with J gene TRBJ1-2, with a weak D call TRBD1 (6 bases). The CDR3 coding sequence is TGTGCCAGCAGCCTAACCAAGGACAGCGGTGGCTACACCTTC. Translation gives CASSLTKDSGGYTF.